This T cell receptor beta chain was found in a study of blood T cell repertoires in COVID-19. For the study at large: The United States, Italy and Spain provided the acute and convalescent COVID-19 samples.

As processed by the authors: Amplifying reference gene primers gave estimates of nucleated cell counts. Clones were sequenced by immunoSEQ multiplex PCR, and TCRdb holds only the in-frame ones, with some missing. V and J calls and clone size are given by that table; D and trimming were obtained from the DNA. The sample has roughly 260,000 clones; approximately 83% are singletons. Participants were aged roughly 18 to 95 years, lived in some 23 US areas, and enrolled virtually. All recovered Cohort 3 donors got two negative PCRs, got clearance, or saw symptom resolution. This clone was seen a single time. This CDR3 comprises 13 residues. J was trimmed by 5 bases and V by 5 bases; bases with no gene match: 5.

The specimen sequenced was PBMCs or T cells enriched from blood (not recorded which). The clonotype was recovered from a woman aged 45 to 65 who had recovered from COVID-19. The chain links TRBV12-3 or TRBV12-4 to TRBJ1-1, with TRBD1 matching over 7 bases. The DNA for the CDR3 is TGTGCCAGCAGTAGACAGGGTTTTACTGAAGCTTTCTTT. Its translation: CASSRQGFTEAFF.